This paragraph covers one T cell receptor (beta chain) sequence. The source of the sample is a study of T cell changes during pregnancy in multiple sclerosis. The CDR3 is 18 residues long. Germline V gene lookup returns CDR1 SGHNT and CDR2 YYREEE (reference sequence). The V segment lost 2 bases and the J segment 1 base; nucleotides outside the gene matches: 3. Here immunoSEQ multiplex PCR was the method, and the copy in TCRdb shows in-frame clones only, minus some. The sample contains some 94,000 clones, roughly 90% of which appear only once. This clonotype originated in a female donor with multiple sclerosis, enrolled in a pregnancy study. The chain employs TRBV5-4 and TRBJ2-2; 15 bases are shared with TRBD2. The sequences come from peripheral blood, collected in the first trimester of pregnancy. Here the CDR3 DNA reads TGTGCCAGCAGCTTCCGGACTAGCGGGAGGGGGAACACCGGGGAGCTGTTTTTT. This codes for CASSFRTSGRGNTGELFF.